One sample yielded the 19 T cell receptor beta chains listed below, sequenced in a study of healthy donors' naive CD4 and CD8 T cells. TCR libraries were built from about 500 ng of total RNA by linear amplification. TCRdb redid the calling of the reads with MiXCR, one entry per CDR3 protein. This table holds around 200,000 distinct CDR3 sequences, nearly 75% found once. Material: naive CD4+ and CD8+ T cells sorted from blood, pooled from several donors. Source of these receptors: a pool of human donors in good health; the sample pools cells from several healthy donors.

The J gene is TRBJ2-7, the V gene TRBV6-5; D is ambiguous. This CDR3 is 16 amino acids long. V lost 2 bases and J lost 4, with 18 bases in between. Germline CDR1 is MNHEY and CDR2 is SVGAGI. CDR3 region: CASSYRRSSTQYEQYF. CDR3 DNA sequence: TGTGCCAGCAGTTACCGCAGGAGCAGCACTCAATACGAGCAGTACTTC.

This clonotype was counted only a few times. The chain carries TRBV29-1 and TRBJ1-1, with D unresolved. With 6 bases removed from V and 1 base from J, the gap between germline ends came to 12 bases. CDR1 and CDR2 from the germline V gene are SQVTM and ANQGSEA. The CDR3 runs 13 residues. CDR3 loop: CSVPTTQNTEAFF. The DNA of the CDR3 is TGCAGCGTACCCACCACTCAGAACACTGAAGCTTTCTTT.

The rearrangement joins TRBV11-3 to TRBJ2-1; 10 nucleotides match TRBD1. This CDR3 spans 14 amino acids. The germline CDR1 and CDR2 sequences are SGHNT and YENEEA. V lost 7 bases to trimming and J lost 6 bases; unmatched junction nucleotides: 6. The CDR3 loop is CASTRTGGSNEQFF. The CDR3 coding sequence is TGTGCCAGCACCAGGACAGGGGGTTCCAATGAGCAGTTCTTC.

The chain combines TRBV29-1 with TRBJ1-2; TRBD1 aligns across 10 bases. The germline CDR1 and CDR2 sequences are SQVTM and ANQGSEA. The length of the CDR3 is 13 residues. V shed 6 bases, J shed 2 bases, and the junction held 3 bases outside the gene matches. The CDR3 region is CSVGTGANYGYTF. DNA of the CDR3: TGCAGCGTCGGGACAGGGGCGAACTATGGCTACACCTTC. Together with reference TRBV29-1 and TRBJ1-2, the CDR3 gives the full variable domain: SAVISQKPSRDICQRGTSLTIQCQVDSQVTMMFWYRQQPGQSLTLIATANQGSEATYESGFVIDKFPISRPNLTFSTLTVSNMSPEDSSIYLCSVGTGANYGYTFGSGTRLTVV.

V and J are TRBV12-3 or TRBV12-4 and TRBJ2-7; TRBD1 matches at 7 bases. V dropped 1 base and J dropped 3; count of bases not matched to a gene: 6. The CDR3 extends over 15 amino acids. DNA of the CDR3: TGTGCCAGCAGTTTAGAAGGGACAGCTTTCTACGAGCAGTACTTC. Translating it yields CASSLEGTAFYEQYF.

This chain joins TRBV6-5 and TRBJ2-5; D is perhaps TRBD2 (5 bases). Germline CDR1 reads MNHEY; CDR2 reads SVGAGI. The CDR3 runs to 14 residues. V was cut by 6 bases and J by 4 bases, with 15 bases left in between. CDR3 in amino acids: CASRSTRSGETQYF. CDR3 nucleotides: TGTGCCAGCAGGTCCACTAGGAGTGGAGAGACCCAGTACTTC.

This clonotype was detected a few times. The chain's CDR3 is CSVAPSQRQGRAFF. CDR3 DNA sequence: TGCAGCGTTGCCCCATCCCAGAGGCAGGGCAGAGCTTTCTTT. The chain joins TRBV29-1 to TRBJ1-1; D perhaps matches TRBD1 (5 bases). The CDR3 spans 14 residues. In germline, CDR1 is SQVTM, CDR2 ANQGSEA. V was clipped by 4 bases and J by 10 bases, with 22 bases between them. The whole variable domain, remainder taken from reference TRBV29-1 and TRBJ1-1, is SAVISQKPSRDICQRGTSLTIQCQVDSQVTMMFWYRQQPGQSLTLIATANQGSEATYESGFVIDKFPISRPNLTFSTLTVSNMSPEDSSIYLCSVAPSQRQGRAFFGQGTRLTVV.

The DNA for the CDR3 is TGTGCCAGCTCGTGGGACAGGGGGCTAGGAGAGACCCAGTACTTC. Translating it yields CASSWDRGLGETQYF. The chain has TRBV18 and TRBJ2-5, with 12 bases that match TRBD1. V gave up 6 bases and J gave up 4 bases; unmatched junction bases: 6. The CDR3 totals 15 residues. Germline assignment: CDR1 KGHSH and CDR2 LQKENI. The entire variable domain, with the rest obtained from reference TRBV18 and TRBJ2-5, is as follows: NAGVMQNPRHLVRRRGQEARLRCSPMKGHSHVYWYRQLPEEGLKFMVYLQKENIIDESGMPKERFSAEFPKEGPSILRIQQVVRGDSAAYFCASSWDRGLGETQYFGPGTRLLVL.

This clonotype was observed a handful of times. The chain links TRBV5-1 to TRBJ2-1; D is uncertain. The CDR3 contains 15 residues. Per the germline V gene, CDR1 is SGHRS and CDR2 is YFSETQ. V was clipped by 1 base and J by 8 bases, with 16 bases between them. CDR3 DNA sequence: TGCGCCAGCAGCTTGTATGGGGTAGGGTCGGATGAGCAGTTCTTC. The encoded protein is CASSLYGVGSDEQFF.

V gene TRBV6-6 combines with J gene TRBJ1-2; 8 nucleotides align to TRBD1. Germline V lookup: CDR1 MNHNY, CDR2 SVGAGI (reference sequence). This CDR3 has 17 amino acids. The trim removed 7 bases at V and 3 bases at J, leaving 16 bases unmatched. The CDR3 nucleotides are TGTGCCAGCACCACCGGACAGGGTGGGGGACCCCACTATGGCTACACCTTC. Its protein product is CASTTGQGGGPHYGYTF.

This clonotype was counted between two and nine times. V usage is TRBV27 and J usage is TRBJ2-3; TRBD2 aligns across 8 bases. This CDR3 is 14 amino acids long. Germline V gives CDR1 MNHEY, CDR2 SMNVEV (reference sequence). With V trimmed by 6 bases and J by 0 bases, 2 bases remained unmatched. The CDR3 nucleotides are TGTGCCAGCAGCGTAGCGGGGAGCACAGATACGCAGTATTTT. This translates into CASSVAGSTDTQYF.

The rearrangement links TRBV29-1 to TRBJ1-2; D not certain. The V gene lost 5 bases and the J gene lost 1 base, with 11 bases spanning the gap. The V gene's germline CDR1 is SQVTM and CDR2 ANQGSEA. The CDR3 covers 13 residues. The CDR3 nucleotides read TGCAGCGTTCGGTCGGGTAGTAACTATGGCTACACCTTC. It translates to CSVRSGSNYGYTF.

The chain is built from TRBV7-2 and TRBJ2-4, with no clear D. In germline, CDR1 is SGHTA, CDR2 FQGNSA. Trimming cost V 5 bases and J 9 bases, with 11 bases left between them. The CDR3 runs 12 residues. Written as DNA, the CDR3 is TGTGCCAGCAGCCCCCTGGAGAGCATTCAGTACTTC. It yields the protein CASSPLESIQYF.

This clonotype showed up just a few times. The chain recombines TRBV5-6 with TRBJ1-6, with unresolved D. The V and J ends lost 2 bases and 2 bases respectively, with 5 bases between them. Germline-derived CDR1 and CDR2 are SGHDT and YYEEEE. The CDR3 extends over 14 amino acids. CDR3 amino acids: CASSLAAYNSPLHF. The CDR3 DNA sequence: TGTGCCAGCAGCTTAGCAGCCTATAATTCACCCCTCCACTTT. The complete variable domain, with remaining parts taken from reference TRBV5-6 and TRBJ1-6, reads DAGVTQSPTHLIKTRGQQVTLRCSPKSGHDTVSWYQQALGQGPQFIFQYYEEEERQRGNFPDRFSGHQFPNYSSELNVNALLLGDSALYLCASSLAAYNSPLHFGNGTRLTVT.

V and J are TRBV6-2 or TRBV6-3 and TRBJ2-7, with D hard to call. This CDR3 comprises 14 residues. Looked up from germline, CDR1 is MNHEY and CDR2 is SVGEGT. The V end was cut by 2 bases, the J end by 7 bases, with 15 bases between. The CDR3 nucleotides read TGTGCCAGCAGTTACAATTCGCGCGAGTGGGAGCAGTACTTC. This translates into CASSYNSREWEQYF.

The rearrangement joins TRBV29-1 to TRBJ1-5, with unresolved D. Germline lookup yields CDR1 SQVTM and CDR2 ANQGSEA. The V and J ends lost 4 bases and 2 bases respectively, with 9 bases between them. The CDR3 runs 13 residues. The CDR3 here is CSVAGQRNQPQHF. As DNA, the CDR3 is TGCAGCGTTGCGGGCCAGCGCAATCAGCCCCAGCATTTT. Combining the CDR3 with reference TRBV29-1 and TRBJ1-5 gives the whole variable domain SAVISQKPSRDICQRGTSLTIQCQVDSQVTMMFWYRQQPGQSLTLIATANQGSEATYESGFVIDKFPISRPNLTFSTLTVSNMSPEDSSIYLCSVAGQRNQPQHFGDGTRLSIL.

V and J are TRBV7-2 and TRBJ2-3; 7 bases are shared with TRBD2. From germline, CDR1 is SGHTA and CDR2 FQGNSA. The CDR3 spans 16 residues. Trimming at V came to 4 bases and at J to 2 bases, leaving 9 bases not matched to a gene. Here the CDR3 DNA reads TGTGCCAGCAGCTCCCAAACGGGACTAATCACAGATACGCAGTATTTT. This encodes CASSSQTGLITDTQYF.

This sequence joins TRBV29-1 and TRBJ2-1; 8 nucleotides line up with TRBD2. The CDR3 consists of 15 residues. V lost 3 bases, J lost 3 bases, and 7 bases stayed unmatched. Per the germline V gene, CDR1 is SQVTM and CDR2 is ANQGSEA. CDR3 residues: CSVETSGSNYNEQFF. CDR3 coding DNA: TGCAGCGTTGAGACAAGCGGGAGTAACTACAATGAGCAGTTCTTC.

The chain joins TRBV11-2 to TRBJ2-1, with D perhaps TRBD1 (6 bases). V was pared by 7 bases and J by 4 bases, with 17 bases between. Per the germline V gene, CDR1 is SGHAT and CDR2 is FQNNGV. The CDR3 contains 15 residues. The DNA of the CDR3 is TGTGCCAGCACCAAGGGGGTAGCGTGGTACAATGAGCAGTTCTTC. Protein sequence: CASTKGVAWYNEQFF.